The entry below describes one T cell receptor beta chain. These data originate in a study of cytomegalovirus exposure and HLA in healthy donors. With 60 Vbeta and 13 Jbeta primers, the PCR was carried out. Clones were sequenced by immunoSEQ multiplex PCR, and TCRdb holds only the in-frame ones, with some missing. The table has 100,000 to 150,000 clones, 17% seen once; the top ten hold approximately 2.9%. The germline V and J ends were trimmed by 1 base and 4 bases, with 10 bases remaining between them. This CDR3 comprises 14 residues. Germline values: CDR1 SEHNR, CDR2 FQNEAQ (reference sequence). This clonotype was obtained from a female donor in good health and CMV-seropositive. The V and J genes are TRBV7-9 and TRBJ1-1; D ambiguous. The sample taken for sequencing was PBMCs. In nucleotides, the CDR3 is TGTGCCAGCAGCTTAGGCGAGGGCGGCACTGAAGCTTTCTTT. It codes for CASSLGEGGTEAFF.